The text below deals with one T cell receptor (beta chain). What it binds is not known. The source of the sample is a study of T cells in narcolepsy. Notes on the study in general: Healthy controls reportedly lacked the autoreactive clonotypes serially found in patients' blood. In some patient and control memory CD4+ samples, autoreactive clones were absent.

V shed 3 bases and J shed 8 bases, with 13 bases lying between them. Germline CDR1 is MGHDK and CDR2 is SYGVNS. The CDR3 loop spans 13 amino acids. Sequencing used immunoSEQ multiplex PCR; TCRdb keeps in-frame clones, though not all of them. The sample shows about 32,000 clones, 79% of them seen only once. Material: memory (CD45RA-) CD4+ T cells from blood. J is TRBJ1-2 and V is TRBV25-1; TRBD1 is a possible D gene (5 bases). The origin of this receptor is a human donor in good health. The CDR3 loop reads CASSDEGRVGYTF. CDR3 bases: TGTGCCAGCAGTGATGAGGGGAGGGTCGGCTACACCTTC.